The clone carrying this T cell receptor beta chain is labeled large based on frequency. The antigen remains unidentified. Biomarkers including neurofilament, amyloid-beta and tau confirmed neurodegeneration in the patients. This sample is part of a study of CD8 T cells in cerebrospinal fluid in Alzheimer's disease. General study results and limits: Alzheimer's patients were not enriched for EBV-specific clones, which were not the most expanded. No causal link between EBV and Alzheimer's follows from EBV-specific cerebrospinal fluid TCRs, authors warned.

From the 10x single-cell sequencing reads, TCRdb lists one entry per CDR3 protein and no DNA. In total, the table holds hundreds of distinct CDR3 sequences. CDR1 and CDR2 from the germline V gene are DFQATT and SNEGSKA (reference sequence). The CDR3 is made up of 14 amino acids. This receptor was taken from a human donor with Alzheimer's disease. The chain employs TRBV20-1 and TRBJ2-7. Material for sequencing was cerebrospinal fluid. The chain's CDR3 is CSASFGVKPYEQYF.